Each of the 19 T cell receptor beta chains below was sequenced from the same sample in a study of CD8 T cells in ankylosing spondylitis. Antigens for these TCRs are unknown. Via MiXCR, TCRdb re-called the 5' RACE reads, giving one row per CDR3 protein. The table lists around 450,000 distinct CDR3 sequences, 25% to 30% of them singletons, with about 0.9% in the top ten. Study-level results: Seemingly characteristic of ankylosing spondylitis blood was a TCR beta motif consisting of about 8 highly homologous variants.

The sequenced sample consisted of blood, either unsorted or a sorted T cell fraction (not recorded which). Source of these receptors: a male donor with ankylosing spondylitis.

This clonotype was observed a few times. The chain recombines TRBV20-1 with TRBJ2-1; 8 nucleotides match TRBD2. From germline, CDR1 is DFQATT and CDR2 SNEGSKA (reference sequence). CDR3 size: 16 residues. Trimming at V came to 5 bases and at J to 3 bases, leaving 12 bases not matched to a gene. CDR3 amino acids: CSAGKVGLAGYNEQFF. CDR3 DNA sequence: TGCAGTGCTGGGAAAGTTGGCCTAGCGGGCTACAATGAGCAGTTCTTC.

This clonotype has just one count. The chain uses TRBV5-1 and TRBJ2-5; D is unclear. Trimming stripped 1 base from V and 3 bases from J, with 13 bases between. The germline V gene has CDR1 SGHRS and CDR2 YFSETQ. The CDR3 is 15 residues long. The CDR3 region is CASSLIPETKETQYF. The CDR3 DNA follows: TGCGCCAGCAGCTTGATTCCGGAGACGAAAGAGACCCAGTACTTC.

The chain couples TRBV12-3 or TRBV12-4 to TRBJ2-5; 7 bases fit TRBD1. This CDR3 region has 13 residues. V shed 7 bases and J 4 bases; nucleotides not matched to a gene: 6. For the CDR3, the DNA is TGTGCCAGCAAAGACAGGGCCGGAGAGACCCAGTACTTC. It is translated as CASKDRAGETQYF.

The J gene is TRBJ2-3, the V gene TRBV10-3, with TRBD1 identical over 8 bases. The CDR3 covers 13 residues. Germline V gene data show CDR1 as ENHRY and CDR2 as SYGVKD. Trimming cost V 9 bases and J 1 base; bases outside gene matches: 3. The CDR3: CAITGQGTDTQYF. The DNA for the CDR3 is TGTGCCATTACGGGACAGGGCACAGATACGCAGTATTTT.

V and J are TRBV15 and TRBJ2-1; D is perhaps TRBD1 (6 bases). CDR1 is LNHNV and CDR2 is YYDKDF in the germline V gene (reference sequence). The CDR3 is 14 amino acids. V lost 1 base and J lost 4, with 8 bases in between. The CDR3 spells CATSRADSYNEQFF. The CDR3 DNA reads TGTGCCACCAGCAGAGCGGACAGTTACAATGAGCAGTTCTTC.

The gene calls are TRBV7-2 and TRBJ2-2, with D possibly being TRBD2 (5 bases). The CDR3 contains 14 residues. Germline-derived CDR1 and CDR2 are SGHTA and FQGNSA. V was clipped by 3 bases and J by 6 bases, with 11 bases between them. DNA for the CDR3: TGTGCCAGCAGCTTGACGGGAACGGCCGGGGAGCTGTTTTTT. Its translation: CASSLTGTAGELFF.

In its sample, this clonotype was seen many times. The chain couples TRBV12-3 or TRBV12-4 to TRBJ2-3; 11 nucleotides align to TRBD2. The V and J ends lost 5 bases and 0 bases, in that order; junction bases with no gene match: 4. This CDR3 spans 16 amino acids. This chain's CDR3 is CASSSRTSGSTDTQYF. The DNA of the CDR3 is TGTGCCAGCAGTAGCCGGACTAGCGGGAGCACAGATACGCAGTATTTT.

This rearrangement joins TRBV5-1 to TRBJ1-1; D uncertain. Germline V CDR1 and CDR2: SGHRS, YFSETQ. Trimming shortened V by 3 bases and J by 5 bases, and 11 bases separated the two germline ends. CDR3 length equals 13 residues. The CDR3 region has the DNA TGCGCCAGCAGCTCGGGAGACGGGACTGAAGCTTTCTTT. It specifies CASSSGDGTEAFF. Drawing the rest from reference TRBV5-1 and TRBJ1-1, the complete variable domain is KAGVTQTPRYLIKTRGQQVTLSCSPISGHRSVSWYQQTPGQGLQFLFEYFSETQRNKGNFPGRFSGRQFSNSRSEMNVSTLELGDSALYLCASSSGDGTEAFFGQGTRLTVV.

The table lists this clonotype with a few counts. The chain recombines TRBV18 with TRBJ1-1; the D gene is possibly TRBD1 (6 bases). Germline V gene lookup returns CDR1 KGHSH and CDR2 LQKENI. The CDR3 length is 15 residues. The germline V and J ends were trimmed by 4 bases and 3 bases, with 15 bases remaining between them. Here the CDR3 reads CASSLGQTQDTEAFF. The DNA of the CDR3 is TGTGCCAGCTCACTCGGACAGACTCAGGACACTGAAGCTTTCTTT.

The sample holds a few counts of this clonotype. The chain links TRBV7-2 to TRBJ2-5; D gene ambiguous. With 1 base removed from V and 5 bases from J, the gap between germline ends came to 8 bases. The CDR3 is made up of 13 amino acids. In germline, CDR1 is SGHTA, CDR2 FQGNSA. The CDR3 DNA reads as TGTGCCAGCAGCTTAGTAAGGGCGGAGACCCAGTACTTC. Its protein is CASSLVRAETQYF.

The chain recombines TRBV24-1 with TRBJ2-1; D gene unclear. V gave up 5 bases and J gave up 6 bases, with 13 bases separating them. Germline loops: CDR1 KGHDR, CDR2 SFDVKD. This CDR3 contains 14 residues. This CDR3 reads CATSGAPGPNEQFF. CDR3 nucleotide sequence: TGTGCCACCAGTGGTGCCCCTGGTCCCAATGAGCAGTTCTTC.

The V gene is TRBV27, the J gene TRBJ2-1, with D tentatively TRBD2 (5 bases). Trimming cost V 6 bases and J 10 bases, with 10 bases left between them. CDR1 and CDR2 from the germline V gene are MNHEY and SMNVEV (reference sequence). This CDR3 has 11 amino acids. The CDR3: CASSSRGEQFF. The CDR3 region has the DNA TGTGCCAGCAGCTCTCGGGGAGAGCAGTTCTTC.

This clonotype has only a few counts. The CDR3 sequence is CASSWEGGSSADTQYF. Here the CDR3 DNA reads TGTGCCAGCAGCTGGGAGGGCGGGAGTTCCGCAGATACGCAGTATTTT. This chain joins TRBV7-2 and TRBJ2-3, with 7 bases fitting TRBD2. V lost 4 bases and J lost 4; bases outside the gene matches: 11. The length of the CDR3 is 16 residues. CDR1 SGHTA and CDR2 FQGNSA come from the germline V gene.

The chain links TRBV24-1 to TRBJ2-1; 15 bases match TRBD2. The J segment lost 0 bases and the V segment lost 1 base, leaving 3 bases of the junction unmatched. Per the germline V gene, CDR1 is KGHDR and CDR2 is SFDVKD. CDR3 length: 19 residues. For the CDR3, the DNA is TGTGCCACCAGTGATTTCCGGACTAGCGGGAGGGGCTCCTACAATGAGCAGTTCTTC. Translated, it gives CATSDFRTSGRGSYNEQFF.

This chain connects TRBV29-1 to TRBJ1-1, with TRBD1 identical over 7 bases. Germline CDR1 and CDR2: SQVTM and ANQGSEA. The CDR3 is made up of 13 amino acids. With V trimmed by 7 bases and J by 2 bases, 7 bases remained unmatched. The chain's CDR3 is CSASGQVNTEAFF. CDR3 DNA sequence: TGCAGCGCTTCCGGACAGGTTAACACTGAAGCTTTCTTT.

The rearrangement uses TRBV14 and TRBJ1-2; D may be TRBD1 (5 bases). Trimming removed 0 bases from V and 5 bases from J, with 13 bases in between. The CDR3 length is 15 residues. Germline assignment: CDR1 SGHDN and CDR2 FVKESK. In nucleotides, the CDR3 is TGTGCCAGCAGCCAAGATGCCGCAGGGCGATATGGCTACACCTTC. Translating gives CASSQDAAGRYGYTF.

This clonotype was seen only once. V usage is TRBV30 and J usage is TRBJ1-5; D gene uncertain. The V and J ends lost 2 bases and 5 bases respectively, with 10 bases between them. Germline V gene lookup returns CDR1 GTSNPN and CDR2 SVGIG (reference sequence). This CDR3 is built from 13 residues. CDR3 nucleotides: TGTGCCTGGAGTCGTGACACTGATCAGCCCCAGCATTTT. This translates into CAWSRDTDQPQHF.

The chain combines TRBV3-1 with TRBJ2-3; TRBD2 matches at 9 bases. CDR1 LGHDT and CDR2 YNNKEL come from the germline V gene (reference sequence). The CDR3 covers 16 residues. V dropped 2 bases and J dropped 3; count of bases not matched to a gene: 6. The CDR3 DNA reads TGTGCCAGCAGCCAACTAAAAGCGGGAGGAACAGATACGCAGTATTTT. This codes for CASSQLKAGGTDTQYF.

This clonotype was picked up a small number of times. This sequence joins TRBV27 and TRBJ2-5; D unresolved. CDR3 size: 14 residues. The V gene lost 5 bases and the J gene lost 1 base, with 11 bases spanning the gap. The V gene's germline CDR1 is MNHEY and CDR2 SMNVEV (reference sequence). The CDR3 nucleotides read TGTGCCAGCAGTAGGTCTCGCCTCCAAGAGACCCAGTACTTC. It encodes CASSRSRLQETQYF.